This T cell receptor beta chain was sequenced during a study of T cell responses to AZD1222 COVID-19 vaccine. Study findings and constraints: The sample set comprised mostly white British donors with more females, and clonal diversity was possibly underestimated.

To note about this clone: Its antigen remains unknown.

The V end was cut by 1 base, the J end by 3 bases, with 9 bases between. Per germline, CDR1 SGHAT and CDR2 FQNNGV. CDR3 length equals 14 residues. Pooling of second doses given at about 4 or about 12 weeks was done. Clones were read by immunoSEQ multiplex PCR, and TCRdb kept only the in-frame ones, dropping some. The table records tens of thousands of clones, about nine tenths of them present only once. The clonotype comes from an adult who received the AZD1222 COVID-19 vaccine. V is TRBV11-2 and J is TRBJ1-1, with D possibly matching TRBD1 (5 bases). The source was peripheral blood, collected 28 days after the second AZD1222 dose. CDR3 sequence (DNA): TGTGCCAGCAGCTTAGGAGGGGAGGACACTGAAGCTTTCTTT. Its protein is CASSLGGEDTEAFF.